Given below is one T cell receptor beta chain in context. Its cognate antigen is unknown. The data derive from a study of T cells in Graves' hyperthyroidism and ophthalmopathy. Study results and limitations: Ophthalmopathy could be told apart from stable hyperthyroidism with a 13 V-J model.

RNA transcripts were the template for amplifying TCR beta CDR3 regions. A first-round RT-PCR of the TCR CDR3 used the HTBI primer set. Using its own MiXCR run on the multiplex PCR reads, TCRdb lists one record per CDR3 protein. The data show 600,000 to 750,000 distinct CDR3 sequences, 15% to 20% seen once. This CDR3 has 16 residues. Germline loops: CDR1 SGHRS, CDR2 YFSETQ. The V and J ends lost 4 bases and 8 bases, in that order; junction bases with no gene match: 9. When ophthalmopathy did not progress within 18 months, Graves' hyperthyroidism was considered stable. Patients between 18 and 65 years old had hyperthyroidism, newly diagnosed and lasting under 2 months.

Material for sequencing was blood. The sequence was collected from a man aged 50 to 59 with Graves' hyperthyroidism. The chain has TRBV5-1 and TRBJ2-1; 13 bases map to TRBD2. In nucleotides, the CDR3 is TGCGCCAGCAGCGTACTACTAGCGGGAGGGCCCTATGAGCAGTTCTTC. This encodes CASSVLLAGGPYEQFF.